This T cell receptor beta chain was captured in a study of blood T cell repertoires in COVID-19. Across the study: Sites in the United States, Italy and Spain provided acute and convalescent COVID-19 samples. Sample material is recorded as cDNA or gDNA derived from T cells, B-cell-depleted T cells, or PBMCs.

CDR3 length: 15 amino acids. Trimming pared 8 bases from V and 0 bases from J, leaving 16 bases between. Germline assignment: CDR1 MNHEY and CDR2 SVGAGI. In the authors' methods: Amplifying reference gene primers gave estimates of nucleated cell counts. Generated by immunoSEQ multiplex PCR, the TCRdb table keeps only in-frame clones and is missing some. Clone size and the V and J calls come from that table; the DNA yielded D and trimming. The data show a few hundred thousand clones, with around 87% seen just once and approximately 7% held by the top ten. This receptor was taken from a woman aged 70-85 years with active or convalescent COVID-19. This chain uses TRBV6-5 with TRBJ1-2, with TRBD1 as a possible D gene (6 bases). Sequenced: peripheral blood. The CDR3 coding sequence is TGTGCCAGCGGGGGGGCGCGCCTATCTAACTATGGCTACACCTTC. Translated, it gives CASGGARLSNYGYTF.